A selection of T cell receptor beta chains follows, all from one sample in a study of regulatory T cells in long-lasting Graves disease. One entry per CDR3 protein, called by TCRdb with MiXCR from the multiplex PCR reads. Among 400,000 to 650,000 distinct CDR3 sequences listed, roughly a sixth were seen once. These records were also assigned to another study, of T cells in Graves' hyperthyroidism and ophthalmopathy.

Material: peripheral blood mononuclear cells (PBMCs), obtained at new diagnosis, from a patient treated with antithyroid drugs. The receptor set was obtained from a middle-aged woman with Graves disease. Both conserved end residues are trimmed from each CDR3.

J,length,V,CDR3
TRBJ2-5,14,TRBV13,ASSLGRGAAAETQY
TRBJ1-2,12,TRBV11-3,ASSLGGQVYGYT
TRBJ2-2,14,TRBV3-1,ASSSTGTTNTGELF
TRBJ2-7,14,TRBV13,ASSLRLWGRGYEQY
TRBJ1-1,15,TRBV28,ASSFGRGRAMDTVAF
TRBJ1-1,10,TRBV18,ASSPKNTEAF
TRBJ1-6,12,TRBV2,ASTEWGQHSPLH
TRBJ2-7,16,TRBV4-1,ASSQVGPGSSGSYEQY
TRBJ2-7,10,TRBV18,ASSPDSTVEY
TRBJ1-2,11,TRBV30,AWSGMVNYGYT
TRBJ1-1,12,TRBV18,ASSQITGGTEAF
TRBJ1-2,11,TRBV15,ATSRGQGGGYT
TRBJ1-5,13,TRBV6-5,ASSYSIASNQPQH
TRBJ1-2,13,TRBV14,ASSQDSGTNYGYT
TRBJ1-3,18,TRBV10-2,ASSEPRRLPWANSGNTIY
TRBJ1-1,14,TRBV4-1,ASSQDPRRENTEAF
TRBJ2-5,11,TRBV2,ASSDLAEETQY
TRBJ2-1,11,TRBV25-1,ASSGHSYNEQF
TRBJ2-2,12,TRBV5-1,ASSLAAVTGELF
TRBJ2-3,11,TRBV12-3/TRBV12-4,ASSLYVTDTQY
TRBJ1-2,11,TRBV7-2,ASSFPLIYGYT
TRBJ2-5,12,TRBV5-1,ASSSGQEKETQY
TRBJ2-2,11,TRBV18,ASSPQDTGELF
TRBJ1-6,12,TRBV9,ASSLGTAYSPLH
TRBJ1-6,12,TRBV6-5,ASSSLGQGSPLH
TRBJ1-4,14,TRBV5-6,ASSLETGGLREKLF
TRBJ1-6,13,TRBV28,ASSLSTSYNSPLH
TRBJ2-7,12,TRBV7-9,ASSLGGLTYEQY
TRBJ1-2,12,TRBV12-5,ASGLYPNRDGYT
TRBJ1-5,10,TRBV19,ASSMGFQPQH
TRBJ1-5,11,TRBV19,ASADRTNQPQH
TRBJ2-2,16,TRBV14,ASSQDFGTGVNTGELF
TRBJ2-5,12,TRBV5-1,ASSLGVSQETQY
TRBJ1-1,11,TRBV12-3/TRBV12-4,ASSLQGGPEAF
TRBJ2-3,14,TRBV12-3/TRBV12-4,ASSRPGQGFTDTQY
TRBJ2-1,14,TRBV27,ASSHDRATGDNEQF
TRBJ2-3,11,TRBV13,ASSSGYTDTQY
TRBJ2-7,14,TRBV4-1,ASRNVLAGGNYEQY
TRBJ2-3,12,TRBV11-2,ASSARVHTDTQY
TRBJ1-3,9,TRBV2,AIQNLRRVY
TRBJ2-1,14,TRBV5-1,ASSLGTGGAYNEQF
TRBJ2-3,12,TRBV7-3,ASSSGGAEDTQY
TRBJ1-5,12,TRBV20-1,SATGTGSNQPQH
TRBJ1-4,15,TRBV11-2,ASSFSGGIATNEKLF
TRBJ2-1,14,TRBV24-1,ATSDGAAGAYNEQF
TRBJ2-1,8,TRBV29-1,SVQGQTSF
TRBJ2-3,12,TRBV11-1,ASSISGGAGTQY
TRBJ2-2,12,TRBV18,ASSPNRDTGELF
TRBJ2-3,13,TRBV15,ATSRELAIPDTQY
TRBJ1-3,12,TRBV3-1,ASSLGDDGNTIY
TRBJ2-3,12,TRBV3-1,ASSRQTSTDTQY
TRBJ2-3,13,TRBV7-2,ASRGTPRRTDTQY
TRBJ2-1,12,TRBV4-2,ASSPGLANSEQF
TRBJ1-5,15,TRBV6-4,ASSELSFTLSNQPQH